These 30 T cell receptor beta chains were sequenced from one sample in a study of shared clonotypes between healthy human individuals. The naive CD8 population came from CD45RO-negative cells selected for CCR7, without terminally differentiated effector memory CD45RA+ cells. The method was immunoSEQ multiplex PCR; TCRdb's version includes in-frame clones alone and lacks a portion of them. Of about 2,100,000 clones listed, around 93% are singletons. The source material was naive CD8+ T cells from PBMCs. All receptors derive from a man aged 18 to 35 in good health. Some clones in this sample may be carry-over from other donors' samples.

The genes are TRBV27 and TRBJ1-5; D gene uncertain. CDR1 is MNHEY and CDR2 is SMNVEV in the germline V gene (reference sequence). The length of the CDR3 is 13 residues. Trimming pared 8 bases from V and 12 bases from J, leaving 20 bases between. The CDR3 spells CASGSILRSGQHF. The CDR3 DNA reads TGTGCCAGCGGGTCGATTCTCCGTTCAGGCCAGCATTTT.

This clone was detected once. The V gene is TRBV27, the J gene TRBJ2-1, with 9 positions matching TRBD2. The CDR3 is made up of 14 amino acids. Germline CDR1 is MNHEY and CDR2 is SMNVEV (reference sequence). V lost 2 bases, J lost 6 bases, and 2 bases stayed unmatched. CDR3 sequence (DNA): TGTGCCAGCAGTTTACCGACTAGCGGCAATGAGCAGTTCTTC. Protein sequence: CASSLPTSGNEQFF.

The chain joins TRBV5-1 to TRBJ1-5; perhaps TRBD1 as D (5 bases). Germline V lookup: CDR1 SGHRS, CDR2 YFSETQ. V lost 4 bases to trimming and J lost 6 bases, with 11 bases between them. This CDR3 has 13 residues. The CDR3 protein is CASSERGGQPQHF. The CDR3 DNA reads TGCGCCAGCAGCGAAAGGGGAGGTCAGCCCCAGCATTTT.

This CDR3 is CASSQALLSYEQYF. The DNA for the CDR3 is TGCGCCAGCAGCCAGGCACTATTGTCCTACGAGCAGTACTTC. The chain combines TRBV4-3 with TRBJ2-7, with unresolved D. The CDR3 length is 14 residues. V lost 3 bases and J 1 base, leaving 10 bases between the germline ends. Germline values: CDR1 LGHNA, CDR2 YSLEER.

J is TRBJ2-1 and V is TRBV7-8; no reliable D call. V dropped 5 bases and J dropped 8 bases, with 13 bases sitting between them. The germline gives CDR1 SGHVS, CDR2 FQNEAQ. The CDR3 is 13 amino acids. The CDR3 nucleotides read TGTGCCAGCAGCCACTTGGGGTACGATGAGCAGTTCTTC. This gives the protein CASSHLGYDEQFF.

This chain joins TRBV19 and TRBJ1-5, with D tentatively TRBD1 (6 bases). With 10 bases removed from V and 2 bases from J, the gap between germline ends came to 12 bases. CDR1 and CDR2 from the germline V gene are LNHDA and SQIVND (reference sequence). The CDR3 is 13 amino acids. CDR3 region: CATNSGGNQPQHF. CDR3 DNA: TGTGCCACTAACTCAGGGGGCAATCAGCCCCAGCATTTT.

The rearrangement joins TRBV19 to TRBJ1-5; D is perhaps TRBD1 (6 bases). Germline V lookup: CDR1 LNHDA, CDR2 SQIVND (reference sequence). This CDR3 contains 15 residues. Trimming took off 8 bases at V and 0 bases at J, with 14 bases between the two ends. Here the CDR3 reads CASFDRKYSNQPQHF. CDR3 coding DNA: TGTGCCAGTTTTGACAGGAAATATAGCAATCAGCCCCAGCATTTT.

This clone was seen just once. This chain links TRBV7-9 with TRBJ2-7, with 7 positions matching TRBD1. Looked up from germline, CDR1 is SEHNR and CDR2 is FQNEAQ (reference sequence). The CDR3 loop spans 14 amino acids. Trimming at V came to 5 bases and at J to 6 bases, leaving 10 bases not matched to a gene. DNA for the CDR3: TGTGCCAGCAGCCCGACAGGGCTTTCGGTCGAGCAGTACTTC. Translation: CASSPTGLSVEQYF.

The chain recombines TRBV4-2 with TRBJ2-4; TRBD2 is a possible D gene (5 bases). Germline V gives CDR1 LGHNA, CDR2 YNFKEQ. Trimming cost V 1 base and J 8 bases, with 15 bases left between them. The CDR3 sequence is 15 residues long. The CDR3 nucleotides read TGTGCCAGCAGCCAAGGTCTAGCTGCCGAGGACATTCAGTACTTC. Translating it yields CASSQGLAAEDIQYF.

This chain uses TRBV5-1 with TRBJ1-4, with 7 bases matching TRBD1. Trimming removed 3 bases from V and 4 bases from J; junction bases left unmatched: 6. Per the germline V gene, CDR1 is SGHRS and CDR2 is YFSETQ. This CDR3 contains 15 residues. The CDR3, as DNA: TGCGCCAGCAGCTACGGGACAGCCATTAATGAAAAACTGTTTTTT. It yields the protein CASSYGTAINEKLFF.

This clone was counted once. This chain joins TRBV5-5 and TRBJ2-7; perhaps D is TRBD1 or TRBD2 (5 bases each). The CDR3 runs 15 residues. V lost 1 base to trimming and J lost 2 bases, with 13 bases between them. Germline loops: CDR1 SGHKS, CDR2 YYEKEE (reference sequence). Here the CDR3 DNA reads TGTGCCAGCAGCTTGTCGGGGACCTTAACCTACGAGCAGTACTTC. Protein sequence: CASSLSGTLTYEQYF.

This clone was seen only once. This chain uses TRBV4-1 with TRBJ2-1; D is ambiguous. The V and J ends lost 3 bases and 4 bases respectively, with 7 bases between them. Looked up from germline, CDR1 is MGHRA and CDR2 is YSYEKL. This CDR3 is 13 amino acids long. The CDR3 region has the DNA TGCGCCAGCAGCCAGAGCCGATACAATGAGCAGTTCTTC. This sequence encodes CASSQSRYNEQFF.

The table lists this clone with a few counts. The chain has TRBV10-1 and TRBJ1-5; 9 bases are a match to TRBD1. Looked up from germline, CDR1 is WNHNN and CDR2 is SYGVQD (reference sequence). This CDR3 spans 16 amino acids. Trimming at V came to 6 bases and at J to 1 base, leaving 7 bases not matched to a gene. CDR3 amino acids: CASSAGTGRSNQPQHF. CDR3 bases: TGCGCCAGCAGCGCCGGGACAGGGAGAAGCAATCAGCCCCAGCATTTT.

In the case of this clone: This sample also contains other DNA sequences that code for the same CDR3. The chain joins TRBV4-1 to TRBJ2-7; 8 nucleotides align to TRBD1. The CDR3 length is 15 residues. V trimming: 1 base; J trimming: 1 base; junction bases outside the gene matches: 3. The germline CDR1 and CDR2 sequences are MGHRA and YSYEKL. The CDR3 spells CASSQGTGYSYEQYF. In DNA, the CDR3 is TGCGCCAGCAGCCAAGGGACAGGGTATTCCTACGAGCAGTACTTC.

Notes on this clone: This CDR3 is also generated by other DNA sequences in the sample. The rearrangement joins TRBV18 to TRBJ1-1; 9 bases line up with TRBD1. Losses at the gene ends were 3 bases for V and 5 bases for J; bases not matched to a gene: 4. Germline V gene sequence: CDR1 KGHSH, CDR2 LQKENI. The CDR3 is 14 residues long. CDR3 in amino acids: CASSPTGGGTEAFF. CDR3 DNA sequence: TGTGCCAGCTCACCGACAGGGGGAGGGACTGAAGCTTTCTTT.

The rearrangement joins TRBV7-3 to TRBJ2-1; the match to TRBD2 covers 14 bases. Germline lookup yields CDR1 SGHTA and CDR2 FQGTGA. The ends lost 5 bases at V and 10 bases at J; junction bases unmatched: 7. This CDR3 has 15 amino acids. The CDR3 DNA reads as TGTGCCAGCAGCCAAGGACTAGCGGGAGGCCAGGAGCAGTTCTTC. This codes for CASSQGLAGGQEQFF.

The gene calls are TRBV4-1 and TRBJ2-7, with 9 positions matching TRBD2. J was trimmed by 0 bases and V by 0 bases; bases with no gene match: 9. The CDR3 is 18 amino acids. CDR1 MGHRA and CDR2 YSYEKL come from the germline V gene. CDR3 amino acids: CASSQETPSGESSYEQYF. CDR3 coding DNA: TGCGCCAGCAGCCAAGAGACCCCTAGCGGGGAGAGCTCCTACGAGCAGTACTTC.

This chain joins TRBV19 and TRBJ1-5, with unresolved D. Germline V gives CDR1 LNHDA, CDR2 SQIVND (reference sequence). Trimming took 9 bases from V and 0 from J, leaving 12 bases between them. This CDR3 is 14 amino acids long. DNA for the CDR3: TGTGCCAGCGGCCGACCGGATAGCAATCAGCCCCAGCATTTT. Amino acids: CASGRPDSNQPQHF.

The rearrangement links TRBV5-4 to TRBJ2-7; weak D call: TRBD2 (5 bases). The CDR3 is 14 amino acids. Germline assignment: CDR1 SGHNT and CDR2 YYREEE (reference sequence). The V and J ends lost 4 bases and 2 bases respectively, with 13 bases between them. The chain's CDR3 is CASSPEATTYEQYF. CDR3 in DNA: TGTGCCAGCAGCCCGGAGGCTACTACCTACGAGCAGTACTTC.

The chain is built from TRBV5-8 and TRBJ1-5; no definite D call. Germline-derived CDR1 and CDR2 are SGHTS and YDEGEE. The V end lost 0 bases, the J end lost 7 bases, and 20 bases lay between the germline ends. The CDR3 is 17 amino acids. CDR3 sequence: CASSLVLAWEGGQPQHF. As DNA, the CDR3 is TGTGCCAGCAGCTTGGTTTTGGCGTGGGAGGGCGGACAGCCCCAGCATTTT.

This chain uses TRBV5-1 with TRBJ2-5, with D possibly TRBD2 on 6 matching bases. V was clipped by 1 base and J by 1 base, with 14 bases between them. The length of the CDR3 is 16 residues. Germline values: CDR1 SGHRS, CDR2 YFSETQ. The DNA of the CDR3 is TGCGCCAGCAGCTTGATTGGAGGGGCCCTCCAAGAGACCCAGTACTTC. Its translation: CASSLIGGALQETQYF. Using reference TRBV5-1 and TRBJ2-5 for the parts outside the CDR3, the full variable domain is KAGVTQTPRYLIKTRGQQVTLSCSPISGHRSVSWYQQTPGQGLQFLFEYFSETQRNKGNFPGRFSGRQFSNSRSEMNVSTLELGDSALYLCASSLIGGALQETQYFGPGTRLLVL.

The count of this clone is one. The chain links TRBV28 to TRBJ2-5, with D possibly matching TRBD1 (5 bases). The CDR3 loop spans 13 amino acids. Trimming left V 6 bases short and J 5 bases short, with 13 bases between. Per germline, CDR1 MDHEN and CDR2 SYDVKM. CDR3 coding DNA: TGTGCCAGCAGCCAGGGCCCTCGGGAGACCCAGTACTTC. Translating gives CASSQGPRETQYF.

The chain is built from TRBV10-2 and TRBJ2-7; D not resolved. CDR3 length equals 13 residues. Germline V gene lookup returns CDR1 WSHSY and CDR2 SAAADI. Trimming took off 5 bases at V and 2 bases at J, with 10 bases between the two ends. The CDR3 is CASSLASTYEQYF. The CDR3 coding sequence is TGCGCCAGCAGTTTGGCCAGCACCTACGAGCAGTACTTC.

The chain employs TRBV19 and TRBJ1-5; 8 nucleotides match TRBD1. Germline-derived CDR1 and CDR2 are LNHDA and SQIVND (reference sequence). Trimming at V came to 5 bases and at J to 3 bases, leaving 15 bases not matched to a gene. This CDR3 is built from 18 residues. The CDR3 region is CASSRARTDRVSNQPQHF. CDR3 DNA sequence: TGTGCCAGTAGTCGGGCTCGGACGGACAGGGTTTCCAATCAGCCCCAGCATTTT.

The chain links TRBV28 to TRBJ1-1; D perhaps matches TRBD1 (6 bases). The CDR3 has 18 residues. CDR1 and CDR2 from the germline V gene are MDHEN and SYDVKM. The V end was cut by 3 bases, the J end by 4 bases, with 24 bases between. CDR3 sequence reads: CASSFGRGRGRQATEAFF. The CDR3 region has the DNA TGTGCCAGCAGTTTCGGCAGGGGCAGGGGCCGTCAAGCCACTGAAGCTTTCTTT. Filled out from reference TRBV28 and TRBJ1-1, the complete variable domain reads DVKVTQSSRYLVKRTGEKVFLECVQDMDHENMFWYRQDPGLGLRLIYFSYDVKMKEKGDIPEGYSVSREKKERFSLILESASTNQTSMYLCASSFGRGRGRQATEAFFGQGTRLTVV.

The CDR3: CASSRTDGRNTEAFF. The CDR3 DNA reads as TGTGCCAGCAGTCGAACGGACGGTCGGAACACTGAAGCTTTCTTT. J is TRBJ1-1 and V is TRBV6-5; D not certain. V was clipped by 5 bases and J by 1 base, with 14 bases between them. The length of the CDR3 is 15 residues. In germline, CDR1 is MNHEY, CDR2 SVGAGI.

The chain's CDR3 is CSVVWAPGELFF. CDR3 coding DNA: TGCAGCGTTGTGTGGGCTCCCGGGGAGCTGTTTTTT. The V gene is TRBV29-1, the J gene TRBJ2-2; unclear D gene. Germline V gene data show CDR1 as SQVTM and CDR2 as ANQGSEA. V lost 4 bases, J lost 6 bases, and 9 bases lay in between. The CDR3 is 12 amino acids.

The gene calls are TRBV5-8 and TRBJ1-3, with 8 bases lining up with TRBD1. V lost 3 bases, J lost 2 bases, and 7 bases stayed unmatched. The CDR3 has 16 amino acids. The germline V gene encodes CDR1 SGHTS and CDR2 YDEGEE. The CDR3 nucleotides read TGTGCCAGCAGCTCCCCGGACAGGGAGACTGGAAACACCATATATTTT. It codes for CASSSPDRETGNTIYF. Full variable domain (remainder filled in from reference TRBV5-8 and TRBJ1-3): EAGVTQSPTHLIKTRGQQATLRCSPISGHTSVYWYQQALGLGLQFLLWYDEGEERNRGNFPPRFSGRQFPNYSSELNVNALELEDSALYLCASSSPDRETGNTIYFGEGSWLTVV.

The chain uses TRBV11-2 and TRBJ1-3, with TRBD1 as a possible D gene (5 bases). The CDR3 spans 15 residues. Germline-derived CDR1 and CDR2 are SGHAT and FQNNGV. V dropped 5 bases and J dropped 3 bases, with 14 bases sitting between them. This chain's CDR3 is CASSQDPGFGNTIYF. The CDR3 DNA follows: TGTGCCAGCAGCCAGGACCCAGGGTTTGGAAACACCATATATTTT.

CDR3 protein: CASSKARLLAGYEQYF. In DNA, the CDR3 is TGTGCCAGCAGCAAAGCGCGGTTACTAGCGGGCTACGAGCAGTACTTC. V is TRBV21-1 and J is TRBJ2-7; the DNA was not compared with TRBD2, the D call given in the table. TRBV21-1 is given as a pseudogene. The CDR3 consists of 16 residues.